This TCR beta chain was captured in a study of T cell clonality in common variable immunodeficiency. Patients and controls were mostly of Caucasian heritage. Control and CVID samples contributed equal amounts of genomic DNA. The assay was immunoSEQ multiplex PCR, and TCRdb's table has in-frame clones only and misses some. This sample carries about 52,000 clones, none of them present only once. Study-level points and caveats: CVID patient heterogeneity limited repertoire-clinical complication correlations.

This clone was observed at least ten times. What it recognizes is unknown. The read terminates 3 residues ahead of where the CDR3 ends, so the germline J gene completes it. V lost 1 base to trimming and J lost 3 bases, with 13 bases between them. The CDR3 totals 15 residues. Germline CDR1 DFQATT, CDR2 SNEGSKA (reference sequence). Sequences were obtained from peripheral blood mononuclear cells. V and J are TRBV20-1 and TRBJ1-5, with a weak D call TRBD1 (5 bases). The source is a person aged 18 to 75 in good health. CDR3 DNA, as far as it was read: TGCAGTGCTAGAGCAGGGAATGGGATCAATCAGCCC. Protein: CSARAGNGINQP. The entire CDR3 protein reads CSARAGNGINQPQHF.